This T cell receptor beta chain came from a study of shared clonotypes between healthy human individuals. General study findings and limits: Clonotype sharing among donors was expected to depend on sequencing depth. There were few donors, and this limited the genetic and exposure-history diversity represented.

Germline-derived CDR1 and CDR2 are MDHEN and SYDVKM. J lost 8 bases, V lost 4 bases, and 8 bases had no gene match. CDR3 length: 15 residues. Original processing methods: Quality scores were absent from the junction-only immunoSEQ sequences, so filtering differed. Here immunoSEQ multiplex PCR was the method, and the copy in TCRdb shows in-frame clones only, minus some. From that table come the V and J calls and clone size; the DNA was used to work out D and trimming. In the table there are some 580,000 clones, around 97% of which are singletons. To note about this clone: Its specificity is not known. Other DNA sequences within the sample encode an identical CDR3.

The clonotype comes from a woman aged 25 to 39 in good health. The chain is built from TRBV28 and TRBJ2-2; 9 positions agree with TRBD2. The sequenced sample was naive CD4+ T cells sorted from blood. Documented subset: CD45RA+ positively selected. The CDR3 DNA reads TGTGCCAGCAGTTCCGGGCGGGGGGGAAGGGGGGAGCTGTTTTTT. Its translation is CASSSGRGGRGELFF.